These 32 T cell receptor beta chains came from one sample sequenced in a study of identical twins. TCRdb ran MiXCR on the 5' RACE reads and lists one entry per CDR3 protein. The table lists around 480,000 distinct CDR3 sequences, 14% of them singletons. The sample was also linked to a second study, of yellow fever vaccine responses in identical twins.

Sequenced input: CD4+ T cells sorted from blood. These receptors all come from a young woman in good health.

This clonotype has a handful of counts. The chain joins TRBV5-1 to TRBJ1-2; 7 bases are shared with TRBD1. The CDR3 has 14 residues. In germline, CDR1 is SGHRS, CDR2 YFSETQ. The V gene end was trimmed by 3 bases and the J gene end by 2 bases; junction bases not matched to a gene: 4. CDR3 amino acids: CASSSAGQNYGYTF. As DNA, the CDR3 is TGCGCCAGCAGCTCGGCGGGACAGAACTATGGCTACACCTTC.

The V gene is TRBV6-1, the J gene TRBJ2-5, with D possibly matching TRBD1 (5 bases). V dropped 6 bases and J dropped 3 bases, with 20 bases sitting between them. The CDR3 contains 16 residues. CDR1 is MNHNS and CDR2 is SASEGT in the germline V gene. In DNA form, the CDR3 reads TGTGCCAGCAGGCGCGGCGGTCAGGGAACCAAAGAGACCCAGTACTTC. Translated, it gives CASRRGGQGTKETQYF.

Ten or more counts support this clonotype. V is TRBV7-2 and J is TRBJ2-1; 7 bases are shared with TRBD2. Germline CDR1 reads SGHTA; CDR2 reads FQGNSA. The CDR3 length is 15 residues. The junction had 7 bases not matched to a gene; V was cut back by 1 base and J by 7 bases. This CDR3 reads CASSLVSTSENEQFF. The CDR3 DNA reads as TGTGCCAGCAGCTTAGTCTCAACTAGCGAGAATGAGCAGTTCTTC.

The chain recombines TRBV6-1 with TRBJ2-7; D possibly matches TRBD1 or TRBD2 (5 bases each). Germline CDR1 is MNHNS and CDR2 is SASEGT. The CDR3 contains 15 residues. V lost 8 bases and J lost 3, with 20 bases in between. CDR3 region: CASLRDGTEYYEQYF. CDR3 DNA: TGTGCCAGCTTACGAGACGGGACGGAGTACTACGAGCAGTACTTC.

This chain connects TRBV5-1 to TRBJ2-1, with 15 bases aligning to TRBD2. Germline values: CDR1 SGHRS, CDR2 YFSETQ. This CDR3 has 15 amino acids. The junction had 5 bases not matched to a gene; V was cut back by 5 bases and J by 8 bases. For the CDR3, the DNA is TGCGCCAGCAGGCCAGGACTAGCGGGGGGGCATGAGCAGTTCTTC. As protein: CASRPGLAGGHEQFF. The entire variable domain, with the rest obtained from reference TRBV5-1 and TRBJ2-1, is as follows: KAGVTQTPRYLIKTRGQQVTLSCSPISGHRSVSWYQQTPGQGLQFLFEYFSETQRNKGNFPGRFSGRQFSNSRSEMNVSTLELGDSALYLCASRPGLAGGHEQFFGPGTRLTVL.

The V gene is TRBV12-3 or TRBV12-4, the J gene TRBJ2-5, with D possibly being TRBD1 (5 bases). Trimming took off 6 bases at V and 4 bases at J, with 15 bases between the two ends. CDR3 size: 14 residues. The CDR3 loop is CASSPNQGRETQYF. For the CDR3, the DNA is TGTGCCAGCAGCCCGAACCAGGGTAGAGAGACCCAGTACTTC.

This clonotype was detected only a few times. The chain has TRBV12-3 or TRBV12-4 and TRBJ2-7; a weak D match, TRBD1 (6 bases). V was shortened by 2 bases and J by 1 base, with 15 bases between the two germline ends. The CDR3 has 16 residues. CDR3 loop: CASSLTGLAVSYEQYF. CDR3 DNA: TGTGCCAGCAGTTTAACAGGGTTAGCTGTTTCCTACGAGCAGTACTTC.

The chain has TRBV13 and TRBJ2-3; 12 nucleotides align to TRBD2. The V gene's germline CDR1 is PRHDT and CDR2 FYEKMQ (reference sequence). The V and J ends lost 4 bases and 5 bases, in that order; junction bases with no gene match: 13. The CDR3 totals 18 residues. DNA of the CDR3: TGTGCCAGCAGCTCAACCCTGACTAGCGGGAGAGTAGGAGATACGCAGTATTTT. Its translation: CASSSTLTSGRVGDTQYF.

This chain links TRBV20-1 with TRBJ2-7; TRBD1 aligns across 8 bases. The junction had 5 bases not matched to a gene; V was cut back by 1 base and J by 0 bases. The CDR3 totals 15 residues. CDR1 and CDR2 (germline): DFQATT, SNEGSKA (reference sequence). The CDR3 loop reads CSARVATGVSYEQYF. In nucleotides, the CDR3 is TGCAGTGCTAGAGTTGCGACAGGGGTCTCCTACGAGCAGTACTTC.

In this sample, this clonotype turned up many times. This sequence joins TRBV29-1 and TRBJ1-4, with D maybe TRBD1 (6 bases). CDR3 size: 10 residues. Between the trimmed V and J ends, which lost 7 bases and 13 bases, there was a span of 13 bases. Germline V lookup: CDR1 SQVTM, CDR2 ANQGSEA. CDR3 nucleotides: TGCAGCGCACAGGGTGATGGACTGTTTTTT. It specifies CSAQGDGLFF. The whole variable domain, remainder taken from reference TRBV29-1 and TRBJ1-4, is SAVISQKPSRDICQRGTSLTIQCQVDSQVTMMFWYRQQPGQSLTLIATANQGSEATYESGFVIDKFPISRPNLTFSTLTVSNMSPEDSSIYLCSAQGDGLFFGSGTQLSVL.

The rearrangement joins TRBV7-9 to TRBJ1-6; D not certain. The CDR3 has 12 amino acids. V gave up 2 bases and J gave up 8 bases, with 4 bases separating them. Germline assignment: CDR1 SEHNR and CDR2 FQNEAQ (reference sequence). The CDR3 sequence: CASSLPHSPLHF. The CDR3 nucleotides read TGTGCCAGCAGCTTACCGCATTCACCCCTCCACTTT.

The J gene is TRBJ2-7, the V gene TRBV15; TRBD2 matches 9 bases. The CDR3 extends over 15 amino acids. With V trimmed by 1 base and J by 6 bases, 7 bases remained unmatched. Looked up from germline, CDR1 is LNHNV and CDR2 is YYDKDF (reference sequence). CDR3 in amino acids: CATSRAPSGEGEQYF. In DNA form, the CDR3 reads TGTGCCACCAGCAGAGCTCCTAGCGGGGAGGGCGAGCAGTACTTC.

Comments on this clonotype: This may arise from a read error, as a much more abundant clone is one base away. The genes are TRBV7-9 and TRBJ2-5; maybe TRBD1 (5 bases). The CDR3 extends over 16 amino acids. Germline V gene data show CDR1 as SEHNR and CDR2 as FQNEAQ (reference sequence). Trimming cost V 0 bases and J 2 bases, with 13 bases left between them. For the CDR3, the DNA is TGTGCCAGCAGCTTAGCGCTGACAGTGGCGCAAGAGACCCAGTACTTC. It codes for CASSLALTVAQETQYF.

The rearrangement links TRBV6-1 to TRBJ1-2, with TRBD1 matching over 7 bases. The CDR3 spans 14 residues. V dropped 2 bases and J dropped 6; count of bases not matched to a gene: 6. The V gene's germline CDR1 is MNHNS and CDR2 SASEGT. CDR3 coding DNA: TGTGCCAGCAGTGAATGGACAGGTGCCGATGGCTACACCTTC. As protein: CASSEWTGADGYTF.

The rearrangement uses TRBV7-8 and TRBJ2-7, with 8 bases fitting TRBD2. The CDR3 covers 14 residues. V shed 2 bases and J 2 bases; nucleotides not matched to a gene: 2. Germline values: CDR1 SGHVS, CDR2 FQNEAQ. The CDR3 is CASSLKGLAYEQYF. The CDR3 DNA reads TGTGCCAGCAGCTTAAAGGGACTAGCCTACGAGCAGTACTTC.

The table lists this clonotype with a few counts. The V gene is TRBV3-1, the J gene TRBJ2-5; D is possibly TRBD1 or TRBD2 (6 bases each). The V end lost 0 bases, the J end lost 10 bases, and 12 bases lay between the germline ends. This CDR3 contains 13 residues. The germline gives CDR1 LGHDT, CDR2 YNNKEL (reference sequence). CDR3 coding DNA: TGTGCCAGCAGCCAAGAAGGCAGGGGAGGCCAGTACTTC. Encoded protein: CASSQEGRGGQYF.

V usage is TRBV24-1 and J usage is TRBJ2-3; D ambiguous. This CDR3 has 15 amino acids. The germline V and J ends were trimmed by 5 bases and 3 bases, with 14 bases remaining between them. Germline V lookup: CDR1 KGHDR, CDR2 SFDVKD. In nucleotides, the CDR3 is TGTGCCACCAGTGTTCTCCTACTGGGGACAGATACGCAGTATTTT. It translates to CATSVLLLGTDTQYF.

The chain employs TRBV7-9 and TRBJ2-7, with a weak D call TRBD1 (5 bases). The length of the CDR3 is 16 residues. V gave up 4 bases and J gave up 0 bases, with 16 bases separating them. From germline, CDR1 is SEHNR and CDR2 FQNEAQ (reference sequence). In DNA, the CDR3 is TGTGCCAGCAGCTCTGCAGGGTTATTAGGCTCCTACGAGCAGTACTTC. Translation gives CASSSAGLLGSYEQYF.

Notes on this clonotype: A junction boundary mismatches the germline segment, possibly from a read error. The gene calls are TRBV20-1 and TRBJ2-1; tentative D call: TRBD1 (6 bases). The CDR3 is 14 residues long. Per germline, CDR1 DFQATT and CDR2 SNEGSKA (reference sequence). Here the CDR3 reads CSPRWDIKYNEQFF. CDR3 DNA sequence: TGCAGTCCTAGGTGGGACATAAAATACAATGAGCAGTTCTTC.

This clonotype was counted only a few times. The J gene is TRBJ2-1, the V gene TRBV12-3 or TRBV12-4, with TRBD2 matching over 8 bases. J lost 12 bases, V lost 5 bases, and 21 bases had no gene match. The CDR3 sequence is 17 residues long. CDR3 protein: CASSRRDRTSRSAGQFF. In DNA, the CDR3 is TGTGCCAGCAGTCGACGCGACAGGACTAGCAGATCCGCCGGGCAGTTCTTC.

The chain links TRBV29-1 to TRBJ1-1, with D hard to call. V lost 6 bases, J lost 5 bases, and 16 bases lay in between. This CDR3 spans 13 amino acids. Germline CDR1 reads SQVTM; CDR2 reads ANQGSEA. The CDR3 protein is CSVNKGRGTEAFF. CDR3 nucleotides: TGCAGCGTGAACAAGGGTAGAGGAACTGAAGCTTTCTTT.

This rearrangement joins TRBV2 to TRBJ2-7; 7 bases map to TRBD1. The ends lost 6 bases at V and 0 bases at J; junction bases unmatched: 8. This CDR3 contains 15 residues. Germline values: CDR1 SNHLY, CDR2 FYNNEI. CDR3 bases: TGTGCCAGCAGGGAGGAGACAGGGATCTCCTACGAGCAGTACTTC. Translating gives CASREETGISYEQYF.

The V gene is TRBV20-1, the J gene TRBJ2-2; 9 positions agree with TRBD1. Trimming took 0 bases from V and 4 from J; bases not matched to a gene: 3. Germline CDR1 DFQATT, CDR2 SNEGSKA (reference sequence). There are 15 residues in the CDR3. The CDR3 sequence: CSARETGGSTGELFF. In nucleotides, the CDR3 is TGCAGTGCTAGAGAGACAGGGGGAAGCACCGGGGAGCTGTTTTTT.

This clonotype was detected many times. The CDR3 loop is CASSSGGNTGELFF. The CDR3 DNA sequence: TGTGCCAGCTCTAGCGGGGGGAACACCGGGGAGCTGTTTTTT. This chain uses TRBV12-3 or TRBV12-4 with TRBJ2-2; 10 bases agree with TRBD2. This CDR3 region has 14 residues. V shed 8 bases and J 1 base; nucleotides not matched to a gene: 1.

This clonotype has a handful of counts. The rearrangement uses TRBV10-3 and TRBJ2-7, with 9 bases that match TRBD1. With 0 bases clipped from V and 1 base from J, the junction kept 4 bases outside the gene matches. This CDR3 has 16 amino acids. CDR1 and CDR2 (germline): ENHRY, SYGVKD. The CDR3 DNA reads TGTGCCATCAGTGAGTCCGGGACAGGGATATCCTACGAGCAGTACTTC. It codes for CAISESGTGISYEQYF.

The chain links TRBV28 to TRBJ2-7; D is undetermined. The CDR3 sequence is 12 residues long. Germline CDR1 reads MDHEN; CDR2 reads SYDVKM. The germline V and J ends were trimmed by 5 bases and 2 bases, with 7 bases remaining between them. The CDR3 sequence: CASSNSAYEQYF. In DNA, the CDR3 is TGTGCCAGCAGTAACAGCGCCTACGAGCAGTACTTC.

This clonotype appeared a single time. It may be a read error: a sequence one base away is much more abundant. The CDR3 nucleotides are TGTGCCAGCAGTCCACTAGTGGGGGGGCCAGATACGCAGTATTTT. Translation: CASSPLVGGPDTQYF. The rearrangement joins TRBV6-1 to TRBJ2-3; D is possibly TRBD2 (7 bases). Trimming removed 5 bases from V and 4 bases from J, with 16 bases in between. Germline loops: CDR1 MNHNS, CDR2 SASEGT. The CDR3 runs 15 residues.

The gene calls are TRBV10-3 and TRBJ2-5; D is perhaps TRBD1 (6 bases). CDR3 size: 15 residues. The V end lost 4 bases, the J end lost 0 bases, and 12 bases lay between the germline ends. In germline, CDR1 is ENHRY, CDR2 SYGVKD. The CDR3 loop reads CAISGTARYQETQYF. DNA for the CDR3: TGTGCCATCAGTGGGACAGCTCGGTACCAAGAGACCCAGTACTTC.

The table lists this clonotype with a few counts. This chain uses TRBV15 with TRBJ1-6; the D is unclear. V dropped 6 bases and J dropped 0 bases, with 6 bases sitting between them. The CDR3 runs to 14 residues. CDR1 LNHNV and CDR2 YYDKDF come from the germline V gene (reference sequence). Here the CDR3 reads CATRKSSYNSPLHF. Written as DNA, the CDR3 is TGTGCCACCAGAAAAAGCTCCTATAATTCACCCCTCCACTTT.

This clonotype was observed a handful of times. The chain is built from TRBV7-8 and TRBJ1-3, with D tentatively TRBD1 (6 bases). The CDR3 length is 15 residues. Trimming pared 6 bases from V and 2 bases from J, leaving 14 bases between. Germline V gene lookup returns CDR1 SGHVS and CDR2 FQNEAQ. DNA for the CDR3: TGTGCCAGCAGACAAGGGACAATAACTGGAAACACCATATATTTT. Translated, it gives CASRQGTITGNTIYF.

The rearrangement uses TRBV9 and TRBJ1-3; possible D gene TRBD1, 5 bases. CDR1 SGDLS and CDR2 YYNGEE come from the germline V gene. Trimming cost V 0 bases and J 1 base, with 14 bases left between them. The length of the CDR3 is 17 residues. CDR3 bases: TGTGCCAGCAGCGTAGGCCAGGGCCAGAATTCTGGAAACACCATATATTTT. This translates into CASSVGQGQNSGNTIYF.

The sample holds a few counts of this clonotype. The CDR3 sequence is CASSLVGVAQETQYF. CDR3 DNA sequence: TGTGCCAGCAGCTTGGTAGGTGTGGCACAAGAGACCCAGTACTTC. The chain uses TRBV5-4 and TRBJ2-5; D gene ambiguous. This CDR3 has 15 amino acids. The germline V gene has CDR1 SGHNT and CDR2 YYREEE (reference sequence). The V and J ends lost 0 bases and 2 bases respectively, with 11 bases between them.